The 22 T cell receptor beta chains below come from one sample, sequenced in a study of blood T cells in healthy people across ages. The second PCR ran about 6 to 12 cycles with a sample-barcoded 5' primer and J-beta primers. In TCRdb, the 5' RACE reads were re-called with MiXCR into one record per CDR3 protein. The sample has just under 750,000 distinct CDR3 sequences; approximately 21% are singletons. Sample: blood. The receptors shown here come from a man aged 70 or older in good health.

The CDR3 region is CASNPDRGLGSPQHF. CDR3 sequence (DNA): TGCGCCAGCAACCCAGACAGGGGGTTAGGTTCTCCCCAGCATTTT. The chain links TRBV10-2 to TRBJ1-5; 9 nucleotides line up with TRBD1. V was clipped by 7 bases and J by 10 bases; unmatched bases: 14. Per germline, CDR1 WSHSY and CDR2 SAAADI. This CDR3 is built from 15 residues.

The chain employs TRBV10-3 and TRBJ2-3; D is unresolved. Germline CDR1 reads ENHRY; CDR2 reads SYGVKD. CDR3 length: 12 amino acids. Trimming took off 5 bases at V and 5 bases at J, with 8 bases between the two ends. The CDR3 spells CAISPTKDTQYF. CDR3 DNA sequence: TGTGCCATCAGTCCGACCAAAGATACGCAGTATTTT.

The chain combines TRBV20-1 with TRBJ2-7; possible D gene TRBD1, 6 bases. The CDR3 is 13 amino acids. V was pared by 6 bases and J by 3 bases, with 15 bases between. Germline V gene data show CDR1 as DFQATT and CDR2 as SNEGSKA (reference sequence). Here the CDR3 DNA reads TGCAGTGCACCCAGTGCCAGGGGCTACGAGCAGTACTTC. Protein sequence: CSAPSARGYEQYF.

CDR3 sequence (DNA): TGCGCCAGCAGCATAAGCGGGGGTGGAGAGACCCAGTACTTC. It specifies CASSISGGGETQYF. This chain uses TRBV5-1 with TRBJ2-5; 8 bases map to TRBD2. The CDR3 spans 14 residues. The germline gives CDR1 SGHRS, CDR2 YFSETQ. After removal of 4 bases from V and 4 bases from J, the junction contained 6 bases not matched to a gene.

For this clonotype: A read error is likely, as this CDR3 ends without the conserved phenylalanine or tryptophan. For the CDR3, the DNA is TGCAGTGCTAGGGGAGGGGTCTATGGCTACACCCTC. The encoded protein is CSARGGVYGYTL. This chain links TRBV20-1 with TRBJ1-2; tentative D call: TRBD1 (5 bases). V was cut by 3 bases and J by 4 bases, with 9 bases left in between. CDR3 length: 12 amino acids. CDR1 is DFQATT, CDR2 SNEGSKA, per germline (reference sequence).

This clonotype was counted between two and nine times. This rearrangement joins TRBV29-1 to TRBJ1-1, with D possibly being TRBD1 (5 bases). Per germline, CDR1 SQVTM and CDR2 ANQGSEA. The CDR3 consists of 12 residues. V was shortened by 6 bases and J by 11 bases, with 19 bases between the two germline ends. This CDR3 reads CSVRQQDSPAFF. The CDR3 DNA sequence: TGCAGCGTGCGACAACAGGACTCGCCGGCTTTCTTT.

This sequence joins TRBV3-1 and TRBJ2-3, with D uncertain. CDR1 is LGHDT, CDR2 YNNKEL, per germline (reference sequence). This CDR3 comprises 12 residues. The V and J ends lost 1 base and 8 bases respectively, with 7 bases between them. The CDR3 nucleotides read TGTGCCAGCAGCCAAGCGAGCGTTACGCAGTATTTT. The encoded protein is CASSQASVTQYF.

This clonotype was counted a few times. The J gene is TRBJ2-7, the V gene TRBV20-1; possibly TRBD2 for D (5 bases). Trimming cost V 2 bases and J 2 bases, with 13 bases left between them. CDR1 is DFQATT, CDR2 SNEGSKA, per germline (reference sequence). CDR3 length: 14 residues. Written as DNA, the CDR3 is TGCAGTGCTAGACCCGGGGTTTCCACCTACGAGCAGTACTTC. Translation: CSARPGVSTYEQYF.

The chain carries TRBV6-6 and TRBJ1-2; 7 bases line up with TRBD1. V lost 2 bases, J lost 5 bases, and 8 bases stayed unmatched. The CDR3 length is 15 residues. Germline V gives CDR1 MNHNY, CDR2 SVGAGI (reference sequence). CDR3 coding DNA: TGTGCCAGCAGTTACGCGGTCAGGGGGTCTTATGGCTACACCTTC. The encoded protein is CASSYAVRGSYGYTF.

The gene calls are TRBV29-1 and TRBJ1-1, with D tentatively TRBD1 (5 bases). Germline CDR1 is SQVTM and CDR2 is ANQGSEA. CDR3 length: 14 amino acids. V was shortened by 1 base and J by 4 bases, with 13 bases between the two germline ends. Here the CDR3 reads CSVEGDPSGTEAFF. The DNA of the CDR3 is TGCAGCGTTGAAGGGGACCCTAGCGGCACTGAAGCTTTCTTT.

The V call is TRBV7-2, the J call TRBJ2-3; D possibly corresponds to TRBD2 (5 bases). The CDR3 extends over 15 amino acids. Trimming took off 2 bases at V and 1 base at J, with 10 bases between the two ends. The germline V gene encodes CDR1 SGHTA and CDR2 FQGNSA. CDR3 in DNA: TGTGCCAGCAGCTTATTTAGCGTACGCACAGATACGCAGTATTTT. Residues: CASSLFSVRTDTQYF.

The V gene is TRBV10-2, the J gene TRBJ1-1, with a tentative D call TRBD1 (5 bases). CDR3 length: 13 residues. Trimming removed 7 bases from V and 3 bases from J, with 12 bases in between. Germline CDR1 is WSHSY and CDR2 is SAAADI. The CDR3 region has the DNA TGCGCCAGCAAAATACAAGGGGACACTGAAGCTTTCTTT. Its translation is CASKIQGDTEAFF.

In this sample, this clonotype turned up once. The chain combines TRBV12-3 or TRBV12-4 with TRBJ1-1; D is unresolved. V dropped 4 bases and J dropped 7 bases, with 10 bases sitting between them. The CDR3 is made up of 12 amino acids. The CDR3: CASSYAAFEAFF. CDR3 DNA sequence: TGTGCCAGCAGTTATGCAGCGTTTGAAGCTTTCTTT.

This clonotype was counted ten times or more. The CDR3 DNA reads as TGCAGTGCCACAACCCTTAACTATGGCTACACCTTC. It translates to CSATTLNYGYTF. The chain couples TRBV20-1 to TRBJ1-2; D not certain. The V gene lost 6 bases and the J gene lost 1 base, with 9 bases spanning the gap. Germline CDR1 is DFQATT and CDR2 is SNEGSKA (reference sequence). This CDR3 contains 12 residues.

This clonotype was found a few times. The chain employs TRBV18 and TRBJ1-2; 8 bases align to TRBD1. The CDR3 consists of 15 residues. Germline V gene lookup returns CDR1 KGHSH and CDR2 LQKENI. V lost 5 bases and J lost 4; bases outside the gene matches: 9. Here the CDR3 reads CASSNSDRAGYGYTF. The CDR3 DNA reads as TGTGCCAGCTCAAACTCGGACAGGGCGGGCTATGGCTACACCTTC.

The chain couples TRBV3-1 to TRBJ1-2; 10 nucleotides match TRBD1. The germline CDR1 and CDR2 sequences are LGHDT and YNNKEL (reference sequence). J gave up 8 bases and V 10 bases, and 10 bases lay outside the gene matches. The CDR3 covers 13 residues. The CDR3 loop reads CATRDRGGSGYTF. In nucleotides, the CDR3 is TGTGCCACTCGGGACAGGGGTGGAAGCGGCTACACCTTC.

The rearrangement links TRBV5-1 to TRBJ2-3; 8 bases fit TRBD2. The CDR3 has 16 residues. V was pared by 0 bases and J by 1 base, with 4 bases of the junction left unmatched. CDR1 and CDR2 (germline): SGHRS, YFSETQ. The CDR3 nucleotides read TGCGCCAGCAGCTTGGAGGTAGCGGGACGCACAGATACGCAGTATTTT. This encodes CASSLEVAGRTDTQYF.

Here the CDR3 reads CACTRQGRANYGYTF. For the CDR3, the DNA is TGTGCCTGCACACGACAGGGGAGAGCTAACTATGGCTACACCTTC. The chain has TRBV28 and TRBJ1-2; 8 bases map to TRBD1. CDR3 length equals 15 residues. Germline CDR1 and CDR2: MDHEN and SYDVKM. The J segment lost 0 bases and the V segment lost 11 bases, leaving 11 bases of the junction unmatched.

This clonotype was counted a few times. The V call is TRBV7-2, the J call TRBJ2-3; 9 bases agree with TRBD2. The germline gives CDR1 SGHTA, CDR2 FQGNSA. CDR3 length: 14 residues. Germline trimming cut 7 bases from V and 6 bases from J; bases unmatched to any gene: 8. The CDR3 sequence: CASTKGLAVDTQYF. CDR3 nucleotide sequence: TGTGCCAGCACAAAGGGACTAGCAGTGGATACGCAGTATTTT.

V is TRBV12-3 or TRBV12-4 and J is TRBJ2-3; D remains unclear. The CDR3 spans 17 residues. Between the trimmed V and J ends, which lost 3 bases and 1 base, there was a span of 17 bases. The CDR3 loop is CASSFKTADSGTDTQYF. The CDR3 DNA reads TGTGCCAGCAGTTTCAAAACCGCGGATTCTGGCACAGATACGCAGTATTTT.

The chain's CDR3 is CASWSGGEDTQYF. The CDR3 nucleotides are TGCGCCAGCTGGAGCGGTGGGGAGGATACGCAGTATTTT. The rearrangement links TRBV10-2 to TRBJ2-3; tentatively, D is TRBD2 (5 bases). The V gene's germline CDR1 is WSHSY and CDR2 SAAADI. V shed 8 bases and J shed 6 bases, with 15 bases lying between them. CDR3 length: 13 residues.

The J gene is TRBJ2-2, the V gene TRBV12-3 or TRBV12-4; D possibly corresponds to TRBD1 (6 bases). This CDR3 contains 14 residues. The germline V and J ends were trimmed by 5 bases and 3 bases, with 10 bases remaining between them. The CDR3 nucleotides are TGTGCCAGCAGTAAACAGGGATACACCGGGGAGCTGTTTTTT. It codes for CASSKQGYTGELFF.